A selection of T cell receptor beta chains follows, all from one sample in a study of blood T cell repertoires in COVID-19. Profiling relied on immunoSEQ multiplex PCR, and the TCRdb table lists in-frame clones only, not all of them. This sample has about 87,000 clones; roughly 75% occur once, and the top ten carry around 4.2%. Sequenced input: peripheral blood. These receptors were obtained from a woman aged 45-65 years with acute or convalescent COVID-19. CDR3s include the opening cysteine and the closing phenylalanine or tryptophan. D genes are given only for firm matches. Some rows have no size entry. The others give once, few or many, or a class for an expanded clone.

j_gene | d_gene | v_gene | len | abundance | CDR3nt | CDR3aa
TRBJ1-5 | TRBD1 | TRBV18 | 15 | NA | TGTGCCAGCTCCCCGGGACAGGCCGGCAATCAGCCCCAGCATTTT | CASSPGQAGNQPQHF
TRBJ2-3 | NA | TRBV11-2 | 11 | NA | TGTGCCCCTCCTAGCACAGATACGCAGTATTTT | CAPPSTDTQYF
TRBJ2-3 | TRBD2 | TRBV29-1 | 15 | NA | TGCAGCGCCTCGTTTATCAGCGGGGCATCAGATACGCAGTATTTT | CSASFISGASDTQYF
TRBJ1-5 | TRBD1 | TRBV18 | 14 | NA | TGTGCCAGCTCACCGGGGACAGGCTATCAGCCCCAGCATTTT | CASSPGTGYQPQHF
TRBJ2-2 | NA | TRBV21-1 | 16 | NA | TGTGCCAGCAGCGACGCGGGACAGGGAAGAACCGGGGAGCTGTTTTTT | CASSDAGQGRTGELFF
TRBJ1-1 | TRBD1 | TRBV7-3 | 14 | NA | TGTGCCAGCAGCCCCGGGACAGGGGCCACTGAAGCTTTCTTT | CASSPGTGATEAFF
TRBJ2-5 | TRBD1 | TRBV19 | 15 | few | TGTGCCAGTAGTACTCTGACAGGGGCCGGACAGACCCAGTACTTC | CASSTLTGAGQTQYF
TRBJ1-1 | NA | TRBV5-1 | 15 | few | TGCGCCAGCAGCTTGGACCTGCGCATGAACACTGAAGCTTTCTTT | CASSLDLRMNTEAFF
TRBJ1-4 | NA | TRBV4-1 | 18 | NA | TGCGCCAGCAGCCAAGTCAACATGGGGCTTGCAACTAATGAAAAACTGTTTTTT | CASSQVNMGLATNEKLFF
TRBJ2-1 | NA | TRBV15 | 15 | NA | TGTGCCACCAGCAGAGAGCGGGGGCCAGGGCGTGAGCAGTTCTTC | CATSRERGPGREQFF
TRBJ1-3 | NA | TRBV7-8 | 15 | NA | TGTGCCAGCAGCTTAGACAGCTCCGCTGGAAACACCATATATTTT | CASSLDSSAGNTIYF
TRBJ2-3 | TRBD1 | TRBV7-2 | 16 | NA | TGTGCCAGCAGCCCGCCGGGACAGGGACTCACAGATACGCAGTATTTT | CASSPPGQGLTDTQYF
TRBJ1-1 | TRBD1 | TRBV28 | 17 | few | TGTGCCAGCAGTTCCTCTCTCCTTGAGGGGGCTGGCACTGAAGCTTTCTTT | CASSSSLLEGAGTEAFF
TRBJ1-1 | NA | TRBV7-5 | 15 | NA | TGTGCCACTCAACCTCCAAAGACAGGGACCACTGAAGCTTTCTTT | CATQPPKTGTTEAFF
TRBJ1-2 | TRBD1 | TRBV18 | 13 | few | TGTGCCAGCTCAGAGACAGGGGACTGGAGCTACACCTTC | CASSETGDWSYTF
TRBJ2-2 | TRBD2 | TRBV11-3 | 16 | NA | TGTGCCAGCAGCTCCTGGACGAGCGGGGGGCCCGGGGAGCTGTTTTTT | CASSSWTSGGPGELFF
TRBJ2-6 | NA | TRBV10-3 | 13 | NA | TGTGCCATCAGTCTGGCAGGGGCCAACGTCCTGACTTTC | CAISLAGANVLTF
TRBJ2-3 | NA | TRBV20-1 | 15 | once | TGCAGTGCTAGTAGGGAGGAGGGGAGCACAGATACGCAGTATTTT | CSASREEGSTDTQYF
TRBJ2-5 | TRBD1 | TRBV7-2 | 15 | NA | TGTGCCAGCAGCTTATTAAGGACAGGGCTAGAGACCCAGTACTTC | CASSLLRTGLETQYF
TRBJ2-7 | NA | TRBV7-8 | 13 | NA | TGTGCCAGCAGACTAGGACAGCCCTACGAGCAGTACTTC | CASRLGQPYEQYF
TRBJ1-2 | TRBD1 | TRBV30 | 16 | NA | TGTGCCTGGAGTCCCGGGACAGGGGGATATAACTATGGCTACACCTTC | CAWSPGTGGYNYGYTF
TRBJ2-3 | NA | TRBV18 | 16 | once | TGTGCCAGCTCACCTCAACGCGGGTCTAGCACAGATACGCAGTATTTT | CASSPQRGSSTDTQYF
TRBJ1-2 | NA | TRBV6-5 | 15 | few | TGTGCCAGCACCCTCTCCCGGGGGGTCGGCTATGGCTACACCTTC | CASTLSRGVGYGYTF
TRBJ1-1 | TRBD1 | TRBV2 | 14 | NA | TGTGCCAGCAGGGAACAGGGGGCCCTCGGTGAAGCTTTCTTT | CASREQGALGEAFF
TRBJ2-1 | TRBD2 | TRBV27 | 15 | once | TGTGCCAGCAGACCCACTAGCGGACTAAACAATGAGCAGTTCTTC | CASRPTSGLNNEQFF
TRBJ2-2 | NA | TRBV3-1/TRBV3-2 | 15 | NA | TGTGCCAGCATGGGAACGGGGGAGAACACCGGGGAGCTGTTTTTT | CASMGTGENTGELFF
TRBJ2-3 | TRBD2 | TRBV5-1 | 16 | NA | TGCGCCAGCAGCTTGGACCTGGGGGGGGGCACAGATACGCAGTATTTT | CASSLDLGGGTDTQYF
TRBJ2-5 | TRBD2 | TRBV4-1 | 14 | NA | TGCGCCAGCAGCCCACTAGCGGGGGAAGAGACCCAGTACTTC | CASSPLAGEETQYF
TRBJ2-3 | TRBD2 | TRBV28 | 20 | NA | TGTGCCAGCAGTTATCAACTCGGGACTAACGCACGGATTAGCACAGATACGCAGTATTTT | CASSYQLGTNARISTDTQYF
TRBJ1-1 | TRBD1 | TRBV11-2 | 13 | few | TGTGCCAGCAGCCTGGGACAGGGCGCTGAAGCTTTCTTT | CASSLGQGAEAFF
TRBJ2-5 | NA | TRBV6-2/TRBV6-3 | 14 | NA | TGTGCCAGCAGTTATAAGGGGCGTCGCGAGACCCAGTACTTC | CASSYKGRRETQYF
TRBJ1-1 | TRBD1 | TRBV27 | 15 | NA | TGTGCCAGCAGTCTGTCAGGGGGCCGAAGTATTGAAGCTTTCTTT | CASSLSGGRSIEAFF
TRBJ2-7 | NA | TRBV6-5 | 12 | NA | TGTGCCAGCAGCGGACAGAGAAACGAGCAGTACTTC | CASSGQRNEQYF
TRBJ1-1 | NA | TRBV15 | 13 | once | TGTGCCACTAAAGTATGGGGGGACACTGAAGCTTTCTTT | CATKVWGDTEAFF
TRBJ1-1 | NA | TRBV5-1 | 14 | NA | TGCGCCAGCAGCCCGGGTGTTCTGAACACTGAAGCTTTCTTT | CASSPGVLNTEAFF
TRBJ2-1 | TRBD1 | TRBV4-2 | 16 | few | TGTGCCAGCAGCCAAGACCGGGACAGGGGAAGGAATGAGCAGTTCTTC | CASSQDRDRGRNEQFF
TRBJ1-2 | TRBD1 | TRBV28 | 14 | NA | TGTGCCAGCAGTCCAGCGACAGGGGGCTCTGGCTACACCTTC | CASSPATGGSGYTF
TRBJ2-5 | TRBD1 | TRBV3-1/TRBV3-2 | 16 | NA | TGTGCCAGCACCTCACCCCGGGACAGACTACAAGAGACCCAGTACTTC | CASTSPRDRLQETQYF
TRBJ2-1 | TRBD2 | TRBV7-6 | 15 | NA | TGTGCCAGCAGCTCCGCGGGGGTGGCCTACAATGAGCAGTTCTTC | CASSSAGVAYNEQFF
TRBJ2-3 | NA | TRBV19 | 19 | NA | TGTGCCAGTAGTATAGTAGGCGGGGGCACGTTCATGAGCACAGATACGCAGTATTTT | CASSIVGGGTFMSTDTQYF
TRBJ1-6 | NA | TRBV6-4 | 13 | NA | TGTGCCAGCAGTGAGTCTCGGGATTCACCCCTCCACTTT | CASSESRDSPLHF
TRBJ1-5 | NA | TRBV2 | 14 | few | TGTGCCAGCAGTGAAGCGCTTCCTAGTCAGCCCCAGCATTTT | CASSEALPSQPQHF
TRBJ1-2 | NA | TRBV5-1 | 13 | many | TGCGCCAGCAGCTTGGGGCCAGGGGATGGCTACACCTTC | CASSLGPGDGYTF
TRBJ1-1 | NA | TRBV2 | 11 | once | TGTGCCAGCACCGACAGTTTTCCGCCTTTCTTT | CASTDSFPPFF
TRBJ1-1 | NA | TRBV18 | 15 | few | TGTGCCAGCTCATCAACTAAGCAGGGGAACACTGAAGCTTTCTTT | CASSSTKQGNTEAFF
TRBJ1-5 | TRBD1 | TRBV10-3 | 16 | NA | TGTGCCATCAGTGACCCGGGACAGGGTGGCAATCAGCCCCAGCATTTT | CAISDPGQGGNQPQHF
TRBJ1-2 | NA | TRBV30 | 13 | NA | TGTGCCTGGAAAGGGGTCGCTAACTATGGCTACACCTTC | CAWKGVANYGYTF
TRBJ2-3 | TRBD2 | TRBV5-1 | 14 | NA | TGCGCCAGTCGGACTAGCGGGGGGCGCGATACGCAGTATTTT | CASRTSGGRDTQYF
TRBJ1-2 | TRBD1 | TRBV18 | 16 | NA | TGTGCCAGCTCACCCCCGGGACAGGGAATTAACTATGGCTACACCTTC | CASSPPGQGINYGYTF
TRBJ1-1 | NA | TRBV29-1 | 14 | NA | TGCAGCGTCAGAACCTGGGGCGGGGACACTGAAGCTTTCTTT | CSVRTWGGDTEAFF
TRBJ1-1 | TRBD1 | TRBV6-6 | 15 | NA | TGTGCCAGCACGTTATCGGGACAGGGGAACACTGAAGCTTTCTTT | CASTLSGQGNTEAFF
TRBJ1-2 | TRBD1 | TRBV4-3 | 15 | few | TGCGCCAGCAGCCAAGATCCGATCGGACAGGATGGCTACACCTTC | CASSQDPIGQDGYTF
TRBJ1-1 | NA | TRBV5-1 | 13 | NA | TGCGCCAGCAGCTACAACAGGGACACTGAAGCTTTCTTT | CASSYNRDTEAFF
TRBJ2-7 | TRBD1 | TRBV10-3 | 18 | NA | TGTGCCTCACGACGCTTTCTCGGGACAGCTAACCTCTCCTACGAGCAGTACTTC | CASRRFLGTANLSYEQYF
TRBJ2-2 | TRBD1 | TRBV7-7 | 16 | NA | TGTGCCAGCAGTTTAGGACAGGGTGCGAACACCGGGGAGCTGTTTTTT | CASSLGQGANTGELFF
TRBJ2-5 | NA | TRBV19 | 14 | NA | TGTGCCAGTAGTATACACGGAGCCCAAGAGACCCAGTACTTC | CASSIHGAQETQYF
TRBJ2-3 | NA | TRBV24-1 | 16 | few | TGTGCCACCAGTGATTTAGGAGGGGGCGGCACAGATACGCAGTATTTT | CATSDLGGGGTDTQYF